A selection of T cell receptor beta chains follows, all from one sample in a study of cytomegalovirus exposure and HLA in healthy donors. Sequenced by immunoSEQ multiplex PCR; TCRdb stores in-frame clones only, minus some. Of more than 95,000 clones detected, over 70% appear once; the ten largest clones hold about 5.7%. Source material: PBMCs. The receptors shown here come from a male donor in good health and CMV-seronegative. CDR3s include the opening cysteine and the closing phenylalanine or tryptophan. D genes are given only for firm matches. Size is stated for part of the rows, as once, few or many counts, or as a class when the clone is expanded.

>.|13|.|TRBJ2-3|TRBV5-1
TGCGCCAGCAGCTTGGCCGGGACAGATACGCAGTATTTT
CASSLAGTDTQYF
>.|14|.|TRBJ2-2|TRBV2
TGTGCCAGCGGGGGAGGGGGTTTCACCGGGGAGCTGTTTTTT
CASGGGGFTGELFF
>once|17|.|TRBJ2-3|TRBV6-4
TGTGCCAGCACCCCGATAAGGGCCGGGAATCCCACAGATACGCAGTATTTT
CASTPIRAGNPTDTQYF
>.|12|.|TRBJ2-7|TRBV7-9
TGTGCCAGCAGCTCTGTCTCCTACGAGCAGTACTTC
CASSSVSYEQYF
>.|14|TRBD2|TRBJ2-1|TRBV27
TGTGCCAGCACCTTAGCGGGAGCGTACAATGAGCAGTTCTTC
CASTLAGAYNEQFF
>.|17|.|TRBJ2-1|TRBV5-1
TGCGCCAGCAGCTCTCGAGCGCGGGGTCTCACCTACAATGAGCAGTTCTTC
CASSSRARGLTYNEQFF
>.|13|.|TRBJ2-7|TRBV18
TGTGCCAGCTCACCATACAGGGACTACGAGCAGTACTTC
CASSPYRDYEQYF
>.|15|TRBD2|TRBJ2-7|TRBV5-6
TGTGCCAGCAGCTCTCTAGCGGGATCCCCCCACGAGCAGTACTTC
CASSSLAGSPHEQYF
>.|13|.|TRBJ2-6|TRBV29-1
TGCAGCGTTGAAGTCAACGGTTACAACGTCCTGACTTTC
CSVEVNGYNVLTF
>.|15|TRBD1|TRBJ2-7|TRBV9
TGTGCCAGCAGCCTCCGGACAGGGCTAGCATCCGAGCAGTACTTC
CASSLRTGLASEQYF
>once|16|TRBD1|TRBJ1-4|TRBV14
TGTGCCAGCAGCCACCCTTGGGACAGGGGGAATGAAAAACTGTTTTTT
CASSHPWDRGNEKLFF
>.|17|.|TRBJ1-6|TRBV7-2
TGTGCCAGCAGCTTAAGACAGCTTTACTCCTATAATTCACCCCTCCACTTT
CASSLRQLYSYNSPLHF
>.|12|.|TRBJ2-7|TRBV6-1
TGTGCCAGCAGTGGGAGGGTTGACGAGCAGTACTTC
CASSGRVDEQYF
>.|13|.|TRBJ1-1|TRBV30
TGTGCCTGGAGTGTAATAAGCGGCACTGAAGCTTTCTTT
CAWSVISGTEAFF
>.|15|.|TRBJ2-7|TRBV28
TGTGCCAGCAGTCATCACGGGACTCAATCCTACGAGCAGTACTTC
CASSHHGTQSYEQYF
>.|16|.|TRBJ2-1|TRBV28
TGTGCCAGCAGTTCCTTACTAGTTAGCTCCTACAATGAGCAGTTCTTC
CASSSLLVSSYNEQFF
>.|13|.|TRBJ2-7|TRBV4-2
TGTGCCAGCAGCCCCGACAGTGCCTACGAGCAGTACTTC
CASSPDSAYEQYF
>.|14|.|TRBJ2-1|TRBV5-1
TGCGCCAGCAGCTTGGAGGGGATCTACAATGAGCAGTTCTTC
CASSLEGIYNEQFF
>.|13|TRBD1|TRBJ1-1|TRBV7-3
TGTGCCAGCAGTAAAGCAGGGGGCGGGGAAGCTTTCTTT
CASSKAGGGEAFF
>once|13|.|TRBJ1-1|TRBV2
TGTGCCAGCATTTCAAACCTAAACACTGAAGCTTTCTTT
CASISNLNTEAFF
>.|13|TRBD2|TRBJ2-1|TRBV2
TGTGCCAGTATTCGGGCTAGCGGGTCTGAGCAGTTCTTC
CASIRASGSEQFF
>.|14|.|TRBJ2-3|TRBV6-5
TGTGCCAGCAGCTCTCGACTGGCTGGAGATACGCAGTATTTT
CASSSRLAGDTQYF
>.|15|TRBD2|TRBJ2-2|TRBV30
TGTGCCTGGCAACCGGGACTAGGAGGGACCGGGGAGCTGTTTTTT
CAWQPGLGGTGELFF
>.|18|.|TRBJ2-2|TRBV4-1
TGCGCCAGCAGCCGCCTGAGGGGGGGGGCCACCCACACCGGGGAGCTGTTTTTT
CASSRLRGGATHTGELFF
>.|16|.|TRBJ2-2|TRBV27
TGTGCCAGCAGTTTAATAGTACAGGGAAGCACCGGGGAGCTGTTTTTT
CASSLIVQGSTGELFF
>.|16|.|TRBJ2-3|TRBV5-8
TGTGCCAGCAGCTTTGAACGGGTAGAGGTCACAGATACGCAGTATTTT
CASSFERVEVTDTQYF
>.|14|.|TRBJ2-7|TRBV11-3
TGTGCCAGCAGCTTAGATGCTACCCCCTACGAGCAGTACTTC
CASSLDATPYEQYF
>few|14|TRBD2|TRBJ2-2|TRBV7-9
TGTGCCAGCAGGCGGGAGCGGTACACCGGGGAGCTGTTTTTT
CASRRERYTGELFF
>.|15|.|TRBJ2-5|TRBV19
TGTGCCAGTAGTATCTCCGGTCCCTCGACGGGGGAGCAGTACTTC
CASSISGPSTGEQYF
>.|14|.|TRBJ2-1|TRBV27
TGTGCCAGCAGTTTACCGGGATACCAGAATGAGCAGTTCTTC
CASSLPGYQNEQFF
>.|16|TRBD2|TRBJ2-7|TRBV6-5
TGTGCCAGCAGTTATCGTTTTAGCGGGGACTCCTACGAGCAGTACTTC
CASSYRFSGDSYEQYF
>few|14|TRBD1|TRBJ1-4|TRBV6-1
TGTGCCAGCAGTGCGGGACAGGGGCATGAAAAACTGTTTTTT
CASSAGQGHEKLFF
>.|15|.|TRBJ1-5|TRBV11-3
TGTGCCAGCAGCTTAGCCCTCCCTCGCGGACAGCCCCAGCATTTT
CASSLALPRGQPQHF
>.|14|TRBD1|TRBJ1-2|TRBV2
TGTGCCAGCAGTCACCGGGACAGGGGCAGAGGCTACACCTTC
CASSHRDRGRGYTF
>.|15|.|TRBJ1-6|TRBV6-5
TGTGCCAGCAGTTACGATGTGGGGCCACTTTCACCCCTCCACTTT
CASSYDVGPLSPLHF
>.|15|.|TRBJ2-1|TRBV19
TGTGCCAGTAGTATCGGGGGAATCTCCTACAATGAGCAGTTCTTC
CASSIGGISYNEQFF
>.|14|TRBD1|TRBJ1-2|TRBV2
TGTGCCAGCAGCGGGGACAGCCTACTTTATGGCTACACCTTC
CASSGDSLLYGYTF
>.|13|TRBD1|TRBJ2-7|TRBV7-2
TGTGCCAGCAGCTCCAACAGGGGAACCGAGCAGTACTTC
CASSSNRGTEQYF
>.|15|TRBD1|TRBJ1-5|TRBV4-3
TGCGCCAGCAGCCCCGGGACAGGGAACAATCAGCCCCAGCATTTT
CASSPGTGNNQPQHF
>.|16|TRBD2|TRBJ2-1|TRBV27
TGTGCCAGCAGCCGGCTACTAGCGGGGATCTACAATGAGCAGTTCTTC
CASSRLLAGIYNEQFF
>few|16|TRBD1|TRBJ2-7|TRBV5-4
TGTGCCAGCAGCCCCAAACCGGGACAGGATCCCCACGAGCAGTACTTC
CASSPKPGQDPHEQYF
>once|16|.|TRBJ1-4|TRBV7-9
TGTTCCAGCAGCTTAACCGCCGCGGGGGGCAATGAAAAACTGTTTTTT
CSSSLTAAGGNEKLFF
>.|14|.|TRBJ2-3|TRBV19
TGTGCCAGTACCGCCCGACAGGCTACAGATACGCAGTATTTT
CASTARQATDTQYF
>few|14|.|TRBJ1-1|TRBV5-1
TGCGCCAGCAGCTTGGATGTTAGTGGGCCTGAAGCTTTCTTT
CASSLDVSGPEAFF
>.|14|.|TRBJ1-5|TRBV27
TGTGCCAGCAGTCCAGTCAATAGCAATCAGCCCCAGCATTTT
CASSPVNSNQPQHF
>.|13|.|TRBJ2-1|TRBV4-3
TGCGCCAGCAGCCAAGATGTGTCTACTTGGCAGTTCTTC
CASSQDVSTWQFF
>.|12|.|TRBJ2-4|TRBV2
TGTGCCAGCAATGACAGGGAGGACATTCAGTACTTC
CASNDREDIQYF
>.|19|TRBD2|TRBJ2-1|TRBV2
TGTGCCAGCAGTGAGGTGGGGACTAGCGGGAGTGCGACCTACAATGAGCAGTTCTTC
CASSEVGTSGSATYNEQFF
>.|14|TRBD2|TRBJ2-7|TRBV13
TGTGCCAGCAGGCAAGGACTAGCGGTCTGGGGCCAGTACTTC
CASRQGLAVWGQYF
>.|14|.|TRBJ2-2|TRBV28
TGTGCCAGCAGCGGGGGAAAGAACACCGGGGAGCTGTTTTTT
CASSGGKNTGELFF
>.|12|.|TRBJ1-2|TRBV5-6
TGTGCCAGCATCCTCGAGGGCTATGGCTACACCTTC
CASILEGYGYTF
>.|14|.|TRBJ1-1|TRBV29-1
TGCAGCGTTGTAGGGCGGGCATTGAACACTGAAGCTTTCTTT
CSVVGRALNTEAFF
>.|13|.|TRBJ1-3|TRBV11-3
TGTGCCAGCAGCACGCGATCTGGAAACACCATATATTTT
CASSTRSGNTIYF